Shown below are 7 T cell receptor beta chains from a single sample sequenced in a study of T cell clonotyping in hematopoietic cell transplantation. TCRdb's table, derived via immunoSEQ multiplex PCR, lists solely in-frame clones and lacks some. The sample carries nearly 20,000 clones, 79% recorded once. Sequencing was carried out using peripheral blood mononuclear cells. These receptors were obtained from a man aged 55 to 69 in good health. Some clones in this sample may be carry-over from other donors' samples.

The chain recombines TRBV5-8 with TRBJ1-5, with TRBD1 matching 7 bases. Germline-derived CDR1 and CDR2 are SGHTS and YDEGEE. This CDR3 is 16 amino acids long. J was trimmed by 5 bases and V by 0 bases; bases with no gene match: 8. DNA of the CDR3: TGTGCCAGCAGCTTGGCTTACAGGGGAAGATATCAGCCCCAGCATTTT. Amino acid sequence: CASSLAYRGRYQPQHF.

J is TRBJ2-3 and V is TRBV30, with 7 bases identical to TRBD2. Germline trimming cut 2 bases from V and 2 bases from J; bases unmatched to any gene: 7. Germline CDR1 and CDR2: GTSNPN and SVGIG (reference sequence). CDR3 length: 15 residues. The CDR3 region is CAWSRSGIYTDTQYF. DNA of the CDR3: TGTGCCTGGAGTCGAAGCGGGATATACACAGATACGCAGTATTTT.

The chain recombines TRBV30 with TRBJ1-1; perhaps TRBD1 as D (5 bases). Trimming shortened V by 5 bases and J by 3 bases, and 13 bases separated the two germline ends. The germline V gene encodes CDR1 GTSNPN and CDR2 SVGIG (reference sequence). This CDR3 region has 13 residues. The CDR3 DNA reads as TGTGCCTGGGGGAGACAGTCCCACACTGAAGCTTTCTTT. This encodes CAWGRQSHTEAFF.

Here the CDR3 reads CASSQDQGQPQETQYF. The CDR3 DNA sequence: TGCGCCAGCAGCCAAGATCAGGGACAGCCACAAGAGACCCAGTACTTC. V and J are TRBV4-3 and TRBJ2-5; 7 bases align to TRBD1. The CDR3 spans 16 residues. Trimming took 0 bases from V and 2 from J; bases not matched to a gene: 6. CDR1 and CDR2 from the germline V gene are LGHNA and YSLEER.

This chain connects TRBV19 to TRBJ1-3; D might be TRBD1 (5 bases). V was cut by 2 bases and J by 8 bases, with 16 bases left in between. Per the germline V gene, CDR1 is LNHDA and CDR2 is SQIVND (reference sequence). CDR3 size: 15 residues. The CDR3 DNA is TGTGCCAGTAGTATACGACAGTCTAACGTGGACACCATATATTTT. This codes for CASSIRQSNVDTIYF.

The chain has TRBV7-3 and TRBJ1-1; 7 nucleotides agree with TRBD1. Germline CDR1 reads SGHTA; CDR2 reads FQGTGA. V lost 5 bases and J lost 1; bases outside the gene matches: 7. This CDR3 has 15 residues. CDR3 sequence reads: CASSPQGGGNTEAFF. CDR3 DNA: TGTGCCAGCAGCCCCCAGGGGGGCGGGAACACTGAAGCTTTCTTT.

The rearrangement joins TRBV6-5 to TRBJ2-7; maybe TRBD1 (5 bases). The V gene lost 4 bases and the J gene lost 6 bases, with 13 bases spanning the gap. The CDR3 runs to 13 residues. Germline V gives CDR1 MNHEY, CDR2 SVGAGI. In nucleotides, the CDR3 is TGTGCCAGCAGTTCCGACAGTCATGGCGAGCAGTACTTC. It translates to CASSSDSHGEQYF.